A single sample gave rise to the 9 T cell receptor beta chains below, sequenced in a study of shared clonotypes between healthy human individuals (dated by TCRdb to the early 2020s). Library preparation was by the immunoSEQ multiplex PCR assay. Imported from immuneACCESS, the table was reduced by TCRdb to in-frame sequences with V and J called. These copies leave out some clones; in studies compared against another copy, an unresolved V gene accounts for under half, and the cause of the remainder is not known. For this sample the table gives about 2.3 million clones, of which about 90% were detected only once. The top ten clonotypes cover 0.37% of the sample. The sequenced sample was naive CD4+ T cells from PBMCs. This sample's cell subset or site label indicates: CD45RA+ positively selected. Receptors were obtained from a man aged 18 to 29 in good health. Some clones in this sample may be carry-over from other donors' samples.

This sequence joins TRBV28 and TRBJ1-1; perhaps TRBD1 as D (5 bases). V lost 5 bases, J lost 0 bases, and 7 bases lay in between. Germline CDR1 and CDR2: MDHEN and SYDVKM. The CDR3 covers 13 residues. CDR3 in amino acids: CASSGAVNTEAFF. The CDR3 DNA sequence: TGTGCCAGCAGTGGGGCGGTGAACACTGAAGCTTTCTTT. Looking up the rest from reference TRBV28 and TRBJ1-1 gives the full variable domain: DVKVTQSSRYLVKRTGEKVFLECVQDMDHENMFWYRQDPGLGLRLIYFSYDVKMKEKGDIPEGYSVSREKKERFSLILESASTNQTSMYLCASSGAVNTEAFFGQGTRLTVV.

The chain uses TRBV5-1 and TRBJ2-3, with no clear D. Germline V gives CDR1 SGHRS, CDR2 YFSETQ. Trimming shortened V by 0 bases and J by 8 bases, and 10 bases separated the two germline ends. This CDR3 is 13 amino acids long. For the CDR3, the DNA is TGCGCCAGCAGCTTGGAGTTTATGGGTACGCAGTATTTT. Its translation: CASSLEFMGTQYF. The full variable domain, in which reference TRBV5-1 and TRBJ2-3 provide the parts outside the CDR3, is KAGVTQTPRYLIKTRGQQVTLSCSPISGHRSVSWYQQTPGQGLQFLFEYFSETQRNKGNFPGRFSGRQFSNSRSEMNVSTLELGDSALYLCASSLEFMGTQYFGPGTRLTVL.

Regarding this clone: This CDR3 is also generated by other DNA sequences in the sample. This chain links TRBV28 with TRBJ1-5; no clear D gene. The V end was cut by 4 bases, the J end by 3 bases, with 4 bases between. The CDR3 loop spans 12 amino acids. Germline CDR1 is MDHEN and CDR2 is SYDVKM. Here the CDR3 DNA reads TGTGCCAGCAGTTCCAACAATCAGCCCCAGCATTTT. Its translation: CASSSNNQPQHF.

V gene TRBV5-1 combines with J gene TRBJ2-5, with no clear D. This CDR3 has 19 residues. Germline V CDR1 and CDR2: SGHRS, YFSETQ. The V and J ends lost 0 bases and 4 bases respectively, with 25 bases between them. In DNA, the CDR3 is TGCGCCAGCAGCTTGGTATGGACCGCGGACCCCAGTGTTCGAGAGACCCAGTACTTC. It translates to CASSLVWTADPSVRETQYF.

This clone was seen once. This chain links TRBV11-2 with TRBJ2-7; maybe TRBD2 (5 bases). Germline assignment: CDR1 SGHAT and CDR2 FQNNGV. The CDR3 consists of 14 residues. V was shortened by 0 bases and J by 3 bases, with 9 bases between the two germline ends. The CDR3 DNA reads TGTGCCAGCAGCTTAGATAGGACTGTCTACGAGCAGTACTTC. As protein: CASSLDRTVYEQYF.

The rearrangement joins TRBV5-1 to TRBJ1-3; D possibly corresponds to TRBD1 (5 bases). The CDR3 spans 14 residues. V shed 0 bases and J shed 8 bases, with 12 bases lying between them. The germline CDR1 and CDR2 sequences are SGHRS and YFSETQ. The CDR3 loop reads CASSLEGVGDTIYF. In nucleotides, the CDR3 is TGCGCCAGCAGCTTGGAAGGGGTTGGGGACACCATATATTTT.

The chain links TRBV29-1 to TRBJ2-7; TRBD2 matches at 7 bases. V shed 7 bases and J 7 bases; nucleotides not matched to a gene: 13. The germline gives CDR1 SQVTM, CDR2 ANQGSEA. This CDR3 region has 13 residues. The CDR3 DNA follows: TGCAGCGCCGAACGGACGGGGGGTCGTGAGCAGTACTTC. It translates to CSAERTGGREQYF.

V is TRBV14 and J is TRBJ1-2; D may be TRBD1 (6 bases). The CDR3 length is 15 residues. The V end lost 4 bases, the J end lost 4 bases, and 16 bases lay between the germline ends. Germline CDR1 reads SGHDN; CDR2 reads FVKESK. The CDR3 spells CASSPLRGGGYGYTF. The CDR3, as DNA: TGTGCCAGCAGCCCACTCAGGGGCGGAGGCTATGGCTACACCTTC.

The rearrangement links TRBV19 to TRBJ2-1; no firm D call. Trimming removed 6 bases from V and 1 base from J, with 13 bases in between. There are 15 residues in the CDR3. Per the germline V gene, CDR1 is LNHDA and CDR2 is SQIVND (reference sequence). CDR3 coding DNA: TGTGCCAGTAGGGTTAACCCAAGTTCCTACAATGAGCAGTTCTTC. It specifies CASRVNPSSYNEQFF.